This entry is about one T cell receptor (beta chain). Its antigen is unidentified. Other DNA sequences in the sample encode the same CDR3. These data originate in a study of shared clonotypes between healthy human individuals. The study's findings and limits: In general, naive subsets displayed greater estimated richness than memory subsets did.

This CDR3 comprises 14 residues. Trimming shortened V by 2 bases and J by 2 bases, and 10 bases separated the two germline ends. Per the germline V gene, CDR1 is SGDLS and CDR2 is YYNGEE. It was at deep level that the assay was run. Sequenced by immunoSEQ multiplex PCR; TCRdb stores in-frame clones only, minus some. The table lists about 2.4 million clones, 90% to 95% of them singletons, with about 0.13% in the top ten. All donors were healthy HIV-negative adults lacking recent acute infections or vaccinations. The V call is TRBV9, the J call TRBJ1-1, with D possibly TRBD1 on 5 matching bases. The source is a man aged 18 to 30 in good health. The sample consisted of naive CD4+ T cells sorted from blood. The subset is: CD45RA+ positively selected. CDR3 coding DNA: TGTGCCAGCAGCGTGGGGCCGGTCAACACTGAAGCTTTCTTT. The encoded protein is CASSVGPVNTEAFF.